This T cell receptor (beta chain) emerged from a study of T-cell memory formation after mild COVID-19. This CDR3 is 13 amino acids long. The V gene lost 1 base and the J gene lost 4 bases, with 7 bases spanning the gap. Germline V gene data show CDR1 as LGHNA and CDR2 as YSLEER. This clonotype has more than one count but fewer than ten. TCRdb reprocessed the 5' RACE reads via MiXCR and lists one record per CDR3 protein. Seen here are around 250,000 distinct CDR3 sequences, approximately 9% observed once, and the top ten hold 20% to 25%. This sequence joins TRBV4-3 and TRBJ1-2; no clear D. The clonotype originates from a man aged 18 to 35 who had mild COVID-19 (a few samples of this study predate the infection). Cell type and time point are not known. The sample was PBMCs or a T cell subset sorted from them (not recorded which). The CDR3 here is CASSQGVTYGYTF. DNA for the CDR3: TGCGCCAGCAGCCAAGGGGTTACCTATGGCTACACCTTC.